This T cell receptor beta chain was identified in a study of regulatory T cells in long-lasting Graves disease. Time point noted: persistent/refractory GD, antithyroid drugs over 5 years with positive TRAb. PBMC-extracted RNA yielded the TCR library. Library construction for TCR beta used iRepertoire HTBI primers and Arm-PCR of CDR3 regions. Authors' methods: Throughout the samples, researchers identified 60 to 70 TRBV and about 15 TRBJ segments. TCRdb used MiXCR to reprocess the multiplex PCR reads, holding one entry per CDR3 protein. TCRdb, rather than the study authors, made the V and J calls. The sample records 350,000 to 500,000 distinct CDR3 sequences, roughly 21% being singletons. The germline CDR1 and CDR2 sequences are LNHNV and YYDKDF (reference sequence). Trimming took 0 bases from V and 4 from J, leaving 10 bases between them. The CDR3 runs 15 residues.

The sequencing here drew on peripheral blood mononuclear cells (PBMCs), taken when the disease was refractory, from a patient treated with antithyroid drugs. The clonotype originates from a female donor with Graves disease. The V and J genes are TRBV15 and TRBJ1-3; D is possibly TRBD1 (5 bases). CDR3: CATSREGTAGNTIYF. Here the CDR3 DNA reads TGTGCCACCAGCAGAGAAGGGACGGCAGGAAACACCATATATTTT.